This T cell receptor (beta chain) derives from a study of cytomegalovirus exposure and HLA in healthy donors. With 60 Vbeta and 13 Jbeta primers, the PCR was carried out. Assay used: immunoSEQ multiplex PCR; TCRdb lists only in-frame clones, some missing. The profile covers 100,000 to 120,000 clones, with roughly four fifths appearing a single time and roughly 1.2% taken by the ten largest. This clone was picked up a small number of times. The CDR3 runs to 14 residues. Looked up from germline, CDR1 is MRHNA and CDR2 is SNTAGT. Trimming cost V 6 bases and J 6 bases; bases outside gene matches: 7. Sequencing used PBMCs. This TCR derives from a woman under 40 in good health and CMV-seronegative. The chain carries TRBV6-4 and TRBJ2-1, with 8 positions matching TRBD1. CDR3 DNA: TGTGCCAGCAGCGGGACAGGAGATCTCAATGAGCAGTTCTTC. The encoded protein is CASSGTGDLNEQFF.